The sequence of this T cell receptor (beta chain) was determined in a study of CD8 T cells in ankylosing spondylitis. It was by quantitative 5'-RACE with molecular barcodes that TCR beta libraries were made. TCRdb re-called the 5' RACE reads through MiXCR, storing one row per CDR3 protein. The data contain over 400,000 distinct CDR3 sequences, around 26% of them seen just once; the ten biggest clones take up 0.89%. Worth noting for this clonotype: Its antigen is unknown.

Trimming shortened V by 6 bases and J by 5 bases, and 11 bases separated the two germline ends. The CDR3 is made up of 13 amino acids. CDR1 and CDR2 from the germline V gene are DFQATT and SNEGSKA (reference sequence). Study conclusions and caveats: A TCR beta motif of 7 to 9 highly homologous variants seemed to mark ankylosing spondylitis blood.

The material sequenced was blood, either unsorted or a sorted T cell fraction (not recorded which). This TCR came from a male donor with ankylosing spondylitis. The chain joins TRBV20-1 to TRBJ1-6; a weak D match, TRBD1 (6 bases). CDR3 loop: CSARDKHNSPLHF. Here the CDR3 DNA reads TGCAGTGCCAGGGACAAACATAATTCACCCCTCCACTTT.